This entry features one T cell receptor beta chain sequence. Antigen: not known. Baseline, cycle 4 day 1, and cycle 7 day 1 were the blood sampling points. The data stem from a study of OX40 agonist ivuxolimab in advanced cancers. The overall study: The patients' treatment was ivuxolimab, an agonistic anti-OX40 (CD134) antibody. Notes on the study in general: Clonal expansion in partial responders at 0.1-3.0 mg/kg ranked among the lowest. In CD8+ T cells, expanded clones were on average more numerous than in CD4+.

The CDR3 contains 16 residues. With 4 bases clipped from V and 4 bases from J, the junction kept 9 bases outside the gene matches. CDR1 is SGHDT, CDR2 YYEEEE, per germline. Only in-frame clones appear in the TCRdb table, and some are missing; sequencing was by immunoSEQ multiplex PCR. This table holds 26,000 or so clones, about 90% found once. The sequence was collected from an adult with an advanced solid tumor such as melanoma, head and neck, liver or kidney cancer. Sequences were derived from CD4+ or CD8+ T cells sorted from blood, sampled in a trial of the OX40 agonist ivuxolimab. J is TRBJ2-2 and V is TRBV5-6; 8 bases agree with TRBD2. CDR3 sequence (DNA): TGTGCCAGCAGCGATCCGCGGGGGGACCTCACCGGGGAGCTGTTTTTT. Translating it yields CASSDPRGDLTGELFF.